This is a list of T cell receptor beta chains from one sample in a study of control samples from healthy donors and cancer patients. Assay used: immunoSEQ multiplex PCR; TCRdb lists only in-frame clones, some missing. The sample records 150,000 or so clones, roughly nine tenths being singletons. The sample consisted of blood. The receptors originated from a man between 18 and 29 years old in good health. Each CDR3 is given with its conserved first and last residue. The D gene is left open where the match is weak. Clone size appears in some rows only: once, few, many, or a class for an expanded clone.

CDR3aa	CDR3nt	len	v_gene	j_gene	d_gene	abundance
CASSLTRDQPQHF	TGTGCCAGCAGCTTAACGAGAGACCAGCCCCAGCATTTT	13	TRBV7-3	TRBJ1-5	.	.
CASSLADSGRYTGELFF	TGTGCCAGCAGCTTAGCGGATAGCGGGAGGTACACCGGGGAGCTGTTTTTT	17	TRBV7-9	TRBJ2-2	TRBD2	.
CASSYRPLPGFQETQYF	TGTGCCAGCAGTTACCGGCCATTACCGGGCTTCCAAGAGACCCAGTACTTC	17	TRBV6-2/TRBV6-3	TRBJ2-5	.	.
CASSIALSGELFF	TGTGCCAGTAGTATAGCGCTGTCCGGGGAGCTGTTTTTT	13	TRBV19	TRBJ2-2	.	.
CASSLYSNAEAFF	TGTGCCAGCAGCTTGTACAGTAACGCTGAAGCTTTCTTT	13	TRBV5-4	TRBJ1-1	.	.
CASSRDRSYEQYF	TGTGCCAGCAGCCGGGACCGCTCCTACGAGCAGTACTTC	13	TRBV7-3	TRBJ2-7	.	.
CASSLGQGRGTQYF	TGTGCCAGCAGCTTAGGCCAGGGACGAGGGACCCAGTACTTC	14	TRBV11-2	TRBJ2-5	.	.
CASSKDIYEQYF	TGTGCCAGCAGTAAGGACATCTACGAGCAGTACTTC	12	TRBV7-9	TRBJ2-7	.	once
CASSLNLAGGTDTQYF	TGTGCCAGCAGCTTAAATTTAGCGGGGGGCACAGATACGCAGTATTTT	16	TRBV7-2	TRBJ2-3	TRBD2	once
CASSLAPRAYEQYF	TGTGCCAGCAGCTTAGCCCCCAGAGCCTACGAGCAGTACTTC	14	TRBV11-2	TRBJ2-7	.	.
CASSRWGTEAFF	TGTGCCAGCAGTCGCTGGGGCACTGAAGCTTTCTTT	12	TRBV12-3/TRBV12-4	TRBJ1-1	.	once
CASSFTGGNTEAFF	TGTGCCAGCAGTTTTACAGGGGGGAACACTGAAGCTTTCTTT	14	TRBV6-5	TRBJ1-1	TRBD1	once
CASSLGKNSPLHF	TGTGCCAGCAGCTTAGGCAAAAATTCACCCCTCCACTTT	13	TRBV7-2	TRBJ1-6	.	many
CASSIPQGKRTEAFF	TGTGCCAGCAGCATACCACAGGGGAAGAGAACTGAAGCTTTCTTT	15	TRBV21-1	TRBJ1-1	.	.
CASSLAAGTAVVRAFF	TGTGCCAGCAGCTTGGCCGCCGGGACAGCGGTTGTTCGAGCTTTCTTT	16	TRBV5-5	TRBJ1-1	TRBD1	few
CASSQEWGAQETQYF	TGCGCCAGCAGCCAAGAATGGGGGGCTCAAGAGACCCAGTACTTC	15	TRBV4-3	TRBJ2-5	.	.
CATSDLTGAEAFF	TGTGCCACCAGTGATTTGACAGGGGCTGAAGCTTTCTTT	13	TRBV24-1	TRBJ1-1	TRBD1	.
CASSGQDNYGYTF	TGTGCCAGTAGTGGGCAGGACAACTATGGCTACACCTTC	13	TRBV19	TRBJ1-2	.	once
CASSLLSTLPGELFF	TGTGCCAGCAGTTTACTCTCTACCCTCCCCGGGGAGCTGTTTTTT	15	TRBV27	TRBJ2-2	.	.
CASSHRLAQDTQYF	TGTGCCAGCAGCCATAGACTAGCGCAAGATACGCAGTATTTT	14	TRBV11-3	TRBJ2-3	TRBD2	.
CAISDVQAGTGELFF	TGTGCCATCAGTGACGTACAGGCAGGGACCGGGGAGCTGTTTTTT	15	TRBV10-3	TRBJ2-2	.	.
CASSLQTSSSTEAFF	TGCGCCAGCAGCTTGCAGACGTCGAGCTCCACTGAAGCTTTCTTT	15	TRBV5-1	TRBJ1-1	.	.